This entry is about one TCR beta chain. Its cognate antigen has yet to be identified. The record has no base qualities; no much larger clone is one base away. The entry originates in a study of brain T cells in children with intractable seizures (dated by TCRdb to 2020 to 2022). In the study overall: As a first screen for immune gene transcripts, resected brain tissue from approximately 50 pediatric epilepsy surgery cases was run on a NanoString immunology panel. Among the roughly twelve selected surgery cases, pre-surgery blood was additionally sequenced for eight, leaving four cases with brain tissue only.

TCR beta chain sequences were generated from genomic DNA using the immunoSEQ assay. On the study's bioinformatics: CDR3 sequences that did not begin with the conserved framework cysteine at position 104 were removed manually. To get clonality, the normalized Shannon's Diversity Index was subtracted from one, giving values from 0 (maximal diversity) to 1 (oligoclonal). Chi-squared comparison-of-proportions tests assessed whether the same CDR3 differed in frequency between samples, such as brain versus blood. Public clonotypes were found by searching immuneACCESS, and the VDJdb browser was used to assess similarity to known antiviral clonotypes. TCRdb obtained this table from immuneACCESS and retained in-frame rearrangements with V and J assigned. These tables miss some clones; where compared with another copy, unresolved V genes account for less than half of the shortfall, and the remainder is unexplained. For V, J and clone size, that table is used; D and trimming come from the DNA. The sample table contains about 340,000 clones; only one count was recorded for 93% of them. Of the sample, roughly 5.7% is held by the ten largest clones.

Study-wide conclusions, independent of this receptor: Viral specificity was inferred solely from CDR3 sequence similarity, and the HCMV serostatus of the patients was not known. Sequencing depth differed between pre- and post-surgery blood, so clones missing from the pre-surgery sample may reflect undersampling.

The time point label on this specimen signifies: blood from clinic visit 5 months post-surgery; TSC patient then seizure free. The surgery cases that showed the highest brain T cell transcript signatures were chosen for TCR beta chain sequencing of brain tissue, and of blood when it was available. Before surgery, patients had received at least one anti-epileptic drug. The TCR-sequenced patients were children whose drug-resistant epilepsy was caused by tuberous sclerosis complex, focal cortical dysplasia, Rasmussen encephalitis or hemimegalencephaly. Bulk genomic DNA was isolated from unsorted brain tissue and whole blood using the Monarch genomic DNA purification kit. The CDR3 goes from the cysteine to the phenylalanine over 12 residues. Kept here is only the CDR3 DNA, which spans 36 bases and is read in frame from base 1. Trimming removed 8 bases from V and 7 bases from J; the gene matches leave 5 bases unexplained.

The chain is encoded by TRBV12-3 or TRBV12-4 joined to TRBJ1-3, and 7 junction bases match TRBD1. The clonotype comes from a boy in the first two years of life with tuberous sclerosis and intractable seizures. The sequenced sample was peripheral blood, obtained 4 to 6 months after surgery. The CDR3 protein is CASDRVQNTIYF. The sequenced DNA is TGTGCCAGCGACAGGGTTCAGAACACCATATATTTT.